This T cell receptor (beta chain) was obtained from a study of T cells in narcolepsy. Study overall: Enrolled donors included narcolepsy type 1 or type 2 patients and healthy controls.

Study conclusions and caveats: Reportedly, autoreactive clonotypes were serially detected in patients' blood but not controls'. Autoreactive HCRT-specific and TRIB2-specific clonotypes were marked in same-patient CSF-versus-blood CD4+ comparisons. Autoreactive clone sequences were missing from some blood memory CD4+ repertoires.

This clone was seen only once. Its antigen is currently unknown. CDR1 and CDR2 from the germline V gene are ENHRY and SYGVKD. V dropped 6 bases and J dropped 7; count of bases not matched to a gene: 9. This CDR3 has 15 residues. Sequencing used immunoSEQ multiplex PCR; TCRdb keeps in-frame clones, though not all of them. This table holds some 30,000 clones, 80% found once. The sample was memory (CD45RA-) CD4+ T cells from blood. This sequence joins TRBV10-3 and TRBJ1-1; TRBD1 aligns across 12 bases. The TCR comes from a human donor in good health. The CDR3 nucleotides are TGTGCCATCAGCGCCGGGACAGGGGGCAATAGTGAAGCTTTCTTT. Residues: CAISAGTGGNSEAFF.